This T cell receptor beta chain was found in a study of beta chain features in type 1 diabetes. Across the whole study: Analysis included over 100,000,000 sorted cells drawn from all samples.

Study results and caveats: In all four CD4+ subsets, TCRB CDR3 length was significantly, moderately reduced in type 1 diabetes. Diminished insertions and augmented deletions at VDJ junctions characterized type 1 diabetes patients. Since sequencing was performed on cDNA, cells with high TCR expression could be over-represented.

TCRB transcripts that were expressed got sequenced, as all of the isolated RNA had been reverse transcribed. Assay used: immunoSEQ multiplex PCR; TCRdb lists only in-frame clones, some missing. The sample holds about 280,000 clones, about 15% seen once. Every single donor gave one heparinised blood draw, and these averaged roughly 100 mL. Notes on this clone: Its antigen is as yet unknown.

Germline CDR1 SQVTM, CDR2 ANQGSEA. There are 13 residues in the CDR3. The V end was cut by 5 bases, the J end by 4 bases, with 11 bases between. The rearrangement uses TRBV29-1 and TRBJ1-4, with no clear D. This TCR was sampled from a man younger than 35 with type 1 diabetes. Sequenced material: naive CD4+ T cells from blood. The CDR3 bases are TGCAGCGTTTCGGCGGGGTTTAATGAAAAACTGTTTTTT. Translating it yields CSVSAGFNEKLFF.